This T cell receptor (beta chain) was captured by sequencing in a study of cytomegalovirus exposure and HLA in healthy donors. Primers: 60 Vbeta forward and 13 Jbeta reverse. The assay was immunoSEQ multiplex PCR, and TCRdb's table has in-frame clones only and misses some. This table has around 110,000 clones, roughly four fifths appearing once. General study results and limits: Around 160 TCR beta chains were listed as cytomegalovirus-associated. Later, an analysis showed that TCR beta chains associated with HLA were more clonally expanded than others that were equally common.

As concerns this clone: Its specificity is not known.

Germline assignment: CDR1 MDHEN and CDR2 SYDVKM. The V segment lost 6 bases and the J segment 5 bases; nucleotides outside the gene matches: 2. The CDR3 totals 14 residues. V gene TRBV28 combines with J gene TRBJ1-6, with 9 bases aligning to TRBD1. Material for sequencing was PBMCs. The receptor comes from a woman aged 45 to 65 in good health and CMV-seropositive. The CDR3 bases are TGTGCCAGCAGGTGGACAGGGGATAATTCACCCCTCCACTTT. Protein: CASRWTGDNSPLHF.